A single sample is the source of the 13 T cell receptor beta chains below, sequenced in a study of spatial heterogeneity in lung cancer. Time point defined: sample taken at primary tumor resection. The sequenced material consisted of unsorted whole RNA from tumor, nontumor lung or frozen PBMC. TCRdb redid the calling of the 5' RACE reads with MiXCR, one entry per CDR3 protein. The data show tens of thousands of distinct CDR3 sequences, approximately 12% seen once. This sample comprised PBMCs, obtained at surgery. Source of these receptors: a male donor with early-stage non-small cell lung cancer.

V is TRBV5-1 and J is TRBJ2-2; D might be TRBD1 (5 bases). The CDR3 is made up of 15 amino acids. Germline loops: CDR1 SGHRS, CDR2 YFSETQ. V was shortened by 4 bases and J by 5 bases, with 15 bases between the two germline ends. CDR3 sequence: CASSLSIGDTGELFF. The DNA for the CDR3 is TGCGCCAGCAGCCTCTCGATAGGGGATACCGGGGAGCTGTTTTTT.

This clonotype was detected ten times or more. The chain is built from TRBV5-5 and TRBJ2-7, with a tentative D call TRBD2 (6 bases). V was clipped by 0 bases and J by 4 bases, with 14 bases between them. The CDR3 sequence is 15 residues long. Per the germline V gene, CDR1 is SGHKS and CDR2 is YYEKEE (reference sequence). CDR3 in DNA: TGTGCCAGCAGCTTGGAGGGACTCAAGGCGTACGAGCAGTACTTC. Translation: CASSLEGLKAYEQYF.

V gene TRBV10-3 combines with J gene TRBJ1-1; perhaps TRBD1 as D (6 bases). The germline V and J ends were trimmed by 4 bases and 1 base, with 10 bases remaining between them. Germline V gives CDR1 ENHRY, CDR2 SYGVKD. The CDR3 runs 14 residues. As DNA, the CDR3 is TGTGCCATCAGTGGAAACAGGGAGAACACTGAAGCTTTCTTT. Its translation: CAISGNRENTEAFF.

The V gene is TRBV6-5, the J gene TRBJ2-1; 10 nucleotides align to TRBD2. Per germline, CDR1 MNHEY and CDR2 SVGAGI. V lost 1 base and J lost 7; bases outside the gene matches: 7. The CDR3 is 16 amino acids. The CDR3 bases are TGTGCCAGCAGTTACTGGACTAGCGGAGTTAGGAATGAGCAGTTCTTC. Amino acids: CASSYWTSGVRNEQFF.

This clonotype was counted once. V gene TRBV25-1 combines with J gene TRBJ2-2, with D maybe TRBD1 (6 bases). The V and J ends lost 3 bases and 3 bases respectively, with 14 bases between them. Germline V gene lookup returns CDR1 MGHDK and CDR2 SYGVNS. The CDR3 has 16 amino acids. The CDR3 nucleotides are TGTGCCAGCAGTGATGCCCGGCAGGGGTACACCGGGGAGCTGTTTTTT. Protein: CASSDARQGYTGELFF.

In this sample, this clonotype turned up many times. The rearrangement links TRBV5-1 to TRBJ2-3; 8 bases fit TRBD2. The CDR3 loop spans 15 amino acids. Unmatched junction bases numbered 5, after V lost 5 bases and J lost 0 bases. The germline gives CDR1 SGHRS, CDR2 YFSETQ. The CDR3 region has the DNA TGCGCCAGCAGAACAATAGCGGGGAGCACAGATACGCAGTATTTT. Translating it yields CASRTIAGSTDTQYF.

The genes are TRBV20-1 and TRBJ2-5; TRBD2 matches 7 bases. The CDR3 is 17 amino acids. The V and J ends lost 0 bases and 5 bases, in that order; junction bases with no gene match: 15. Germline V lookup: CDR1 DFQATT, CDR2 SNEGSKA (reference sequence). CDR3 amino acids: CSARDAMAGERWETQYF. The CDR3 nucleotides are TGCAGTGCTAGAGACGCCATGGCGGGGGAGCGTTGGGAGACCCAGTACTTC.

The chain has TRBV2 and TRBJ2-3, with 10 nucleotides matching TRBD2. The CDR3 contains 12 residues. The trim removed 7 bases at V and 5 bases at J, leaving 0 bases unmatched. The germline CDR1 and CDR2 sequences are SNHLY and FYNNEI. This chain's CDR3 is CASKREGDTQYF. The CDR3 nucleotides read TGTGCCAGCAAGCGGGAGGGAGATACGCAGTATTTT.

In this sample, this clonotype turned up a few times. The rearrangement links TRBV29-1 to TRBJ1-4; 12 bases map to TRBD1. J gave up 7 bases and V 6 bases, and 3 bases lay outside the gene matches. In germline, CDR1 is SQVTM, CDR2 ANQGSEA. The CDR3 has 13 residues. Here the CDR3 DNA reads TGCAGCGTCGGGGACAGGGGGCCTGAAAAACTGTTTTTT. Protein: CSVGDRGPEKLFF.

DNA for the CDR3: TGTGCCAGCAGCTCCGGACTAGCAATTGGTACGCAGTATTTT. Translating gives CASSSGLAIGTQYF. V gene TRBV7-9 combines with J gene TRBJ2-3; 8 nucleotides line up with TRBD2. The V and J ends lost 4 bases and 8 bases, in that order; junction bases with no gene match: 8. CDR3 size: 14 residues. Germline V gene sequence: CDR1 SEHNR, CDR2 FQNEAQ (reference sequence).

This clonotype occurred many times. This sequence joins TRBV30 and TRBJ2-1; 12 bases match TRBD2. There are 14 residues in the CDR3. With 4 bases clipped from V and 5 bases from J, the junction kept 3 bases outside the gene matches. Germline CDR1 and CDR2: GTSNPN and SVGIG (reference sequence). The CDR3 loop reads CAWNLAGGDNEQFF. The CDR3 bases are TGTGCCTGGAACCTAGCGGGAGGGGACAATGAGCAGTTCTTC.

The gene calls are TRBV18 and TRBJ2-1; 7 bases map to TRBD1. The V gene's germline CDR1 is KGHSH and CDR2 LQKENI. This CDR3 region has 16 residues. V lost 3 bases and J lost 1; bases outside the gene matches: 6. The CDR3 DNA reads TGTGCCAGCTCACCCATTACAGGGGCTTCCTACAATGAGCAGTTCTTC. Residues: CASSPITGASYNEQFF.

The sample holds many counts of this clonotype. V is TRBV5-4 and J is TRBJ1-2; 7 bases fit TRBD1. V was clipped by 0 bases and J by 8 bases; unmatched bases: 7. Looked up from germline, CDR1 is SGHNT and CDR2 is YYREEE (reference sequence). The CDR3 loop spans 14 amino acids. In DNA, the CDR3 is TGTGCCAGCAGCTTGGGACAGGGAACCCGAGGCTACACCTTC. Translation: CASSLGQGTRGYTF.